This T cell receptor beta chain was captured by sequencing in a study of blood T cell repertoires in COVID-19. The CDR3 is 14 residues long. Germline V gene sequence: CDR1 KGHSH, CDR2 LQKENI. V lost 1 base and J lost 8, with 9 bases in between. TCRdb keeps only in-frame clones here, not all; method: immunoSEQ multiplex PCR. The sample shows about 220,000 clones, 80% to 85% of them seen only once. The source of this sequence is a woman aged 40 to 50 who had recovered from COVID-19. The chain carries TRBV18 and TRBJ1-6; possible D gene TRBD1, 6 bases. Sequences were obtained from PBMCs or T cells enriched from blood (not recorded which). Here the CDR3 reads CASSPRDTYSPLHF. The CDR3 DNA is TGTGCCAGCTCACCACGGGACACGTATTCACCCCTCCACTTT.